Listed below are T cell receptor beta chains from one sample, sequenced in a study of a mutant IDH1 vaccine in newly diagnosed glioma. This table comes from immunoSEQ multiplex PCR, and its TCRdb copy is limited to in-frame clones, with some not included. The sample lists roughly 43,000 clones; about four fifths were seen once. Their target antigens are unknown. Here the sequenced sample was PBMCs, taken from a glioma patient whose treatment included an IDH1 peptide vaccine. Every receptor here comes from a young woman with glioma. Some clones in this sample may be carry-over from other donors' samples. The CDR3 runs from the conserved cysteine through the conserved F or W. D genes are given only for firm matches. Rows may omit the clone size; those that give it use once, few, many or a size class.

cdr3_length	v_call	clone_size	j_call	d_call	cdr3_aa	cdr3_nt
13	TRBV29-1	.	TRBJ2-2	.	CSVEQGYTGELFF	TGCAGCGTTGAGCAGGGCTACACCGGGGAGCTGTTTTTT
15	TRBV7-8	.	TRBJ2-7	TRBD2	CASSPLGGSFYEQYF	TGTGCCAGCAGCCCCCTGGGGGGGTCGTTCTACGAGCAGTACTTC
14	TRBV29-1	.	TRBJ2-1	TRBD2	CSVEILAGAGEQFF	TGCAGCGTTGAAATCCTAGCGGGGGCGGGTGAGCAGTTCTTC
15	TRBV9	few	TRBJ1-1	.	CASSVDGRKGTEAFF	TGTGCCAGCAGCGTAGACGGCAGGAAAGGGACTGAAGCTTTCTTT
15	TRBV6-1	.	TRBJ2-7	TRBD2	CASSGLAGPSYEQYF	TGTGCCAGCAGTGGCCTAGCGGGCCCCTCCTACGAGCAGTACTTC
14	TRBV4-2	.	TRBJ2-2	.	CASSQDQNTGELFF	TGTGCCAGCAGCCAAGATCAAAACACCGGGGAGCTGTTTTTT
15	TRBV7-2	.	TRBJ2-7	TRBD2	CASSLTSGGSYEQYF	TGTGCCAGCAGCTTAACTAGCGGGGGTTCCTACGAGCAGTACTTC
16	TRBV10-3	.	TRBJ2-7	TRBD1	CAISEGGQGAFGKQYF	TGTGCCATCAGTGAAGGGGGACAGGGGGCCTTCGGAAAGCAGTACTTC
14	TRBV7-9	.	TRBJ1-2	TRBD1	CASSLTGTGDGYTF	TGTGCCAGCAGCTTAACAGGGACAGGGGATGGCTACACCTTC
15	TRBV2	.	TRBJ1-5	TRBD1	CASREGTGGRQPQHF	TGTGCCAGCAGGGAGGGGACAGGGGGGCGTCAGCCCCAGCATTTT
14	TRBV5-5	.	TRBJ1-1	.	CASSLANGPLPAFF	TGTGCCAGCAGCTTGGCCAACGGACCCCTCCCAGCTTTCTTT
13	TRBV19	few	TRBJ2-7	.	CASSIARGYEQYF	TGTGCCAGTAGTATAGCCAGGGGCTACGAGCAGTACTTC
15	TRBV29-1	few	TRBJ2-1	.	CSVEGVPSSYNEQFF	TGCAGCGTGGAAGGGGTTCCAAGCTCCTACAATGAGCAGTTCTTC